This T cell receptor beta chain was recorded in a study of blood T cell repertoires in COVID-19. As for the study in general: Samples of COVID-19 (acute and convalescent) were obtained from the United States, Italy and Spain. In each case, the material was cDNA or gDNA derived from T cells, B-cell-depleted T cells, or PBMCs.

How the authors handled the data: Reference gene primer amplification gave estimated nucleated cell counts. The assay was immunoSEQ multiplex PCR, and TCRdb's table has in-frame clones only and misses some. D and trimming were read from the DNA, whereas the V and J calls and clone size are those reported in that table. The sample holds more than 85,000 clones, 70% to 85% seen once. Germline CDR1 and CDR2: MGHRA and YSYEKL. This CDR3 has 15 amino acids. The V gene end was trimmed by 4 bases and the J gene end by 4 bases; junction bases not matched to a gene: 6. The chain uses TRBV4-1 and TRBJ2-3; 9 bases line up with TRBD1. Sequencing was carried out using peripheral blood. This clonotype was sampled from a man between 65 and 85 years old with acute or convalescent COVID-19. The CDR3 sequence is CASSLGTGIPDTQYF. The CDR3, as DNA: TGCGCCAGCAGCCTAGGGACAGGGATCCCAGATACGCAGTATTTT.